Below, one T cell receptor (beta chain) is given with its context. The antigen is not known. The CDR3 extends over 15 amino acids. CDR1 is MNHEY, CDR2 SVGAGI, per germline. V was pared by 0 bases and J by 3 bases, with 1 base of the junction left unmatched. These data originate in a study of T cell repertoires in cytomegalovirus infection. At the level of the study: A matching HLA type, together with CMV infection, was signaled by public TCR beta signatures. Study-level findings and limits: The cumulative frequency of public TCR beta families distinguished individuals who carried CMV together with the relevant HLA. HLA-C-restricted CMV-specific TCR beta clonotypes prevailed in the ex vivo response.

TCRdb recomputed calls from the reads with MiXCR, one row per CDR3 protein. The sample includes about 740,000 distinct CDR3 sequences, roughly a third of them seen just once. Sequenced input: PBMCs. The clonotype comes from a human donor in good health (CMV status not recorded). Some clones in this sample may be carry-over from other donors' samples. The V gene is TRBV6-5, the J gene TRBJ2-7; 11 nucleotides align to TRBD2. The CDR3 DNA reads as TGTGCCAGCAGTTACTCGACTAGCGGGGACTACGAGCAGTACTTC. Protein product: CASSYSTSGDYEQYF.